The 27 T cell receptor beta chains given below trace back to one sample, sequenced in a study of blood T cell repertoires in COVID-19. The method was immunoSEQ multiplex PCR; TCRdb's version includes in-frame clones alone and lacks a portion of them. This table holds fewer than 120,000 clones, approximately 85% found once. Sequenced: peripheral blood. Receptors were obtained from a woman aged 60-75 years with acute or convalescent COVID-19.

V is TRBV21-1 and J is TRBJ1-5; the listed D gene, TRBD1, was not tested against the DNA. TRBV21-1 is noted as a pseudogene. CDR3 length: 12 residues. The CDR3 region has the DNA TGTGCCAGCACCGGGGACAGGGATACCCAGCATTTT. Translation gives CASTGDRDTQHF.

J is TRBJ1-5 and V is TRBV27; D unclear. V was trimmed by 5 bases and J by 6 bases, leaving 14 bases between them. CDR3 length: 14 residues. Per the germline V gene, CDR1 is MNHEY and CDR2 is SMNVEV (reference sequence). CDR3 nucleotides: TGTGCCAGCAGTCTTGAGGCCGGATTTCAGCCCCAGCATTTT. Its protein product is CASSLEAGFQPQHF.

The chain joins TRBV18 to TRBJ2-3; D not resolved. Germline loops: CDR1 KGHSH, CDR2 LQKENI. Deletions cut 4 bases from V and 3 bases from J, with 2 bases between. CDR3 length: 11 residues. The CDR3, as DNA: TGTGCCAGCTCACTAACAGATACGCAGTATTTT. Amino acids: CASSLTDTQYF.

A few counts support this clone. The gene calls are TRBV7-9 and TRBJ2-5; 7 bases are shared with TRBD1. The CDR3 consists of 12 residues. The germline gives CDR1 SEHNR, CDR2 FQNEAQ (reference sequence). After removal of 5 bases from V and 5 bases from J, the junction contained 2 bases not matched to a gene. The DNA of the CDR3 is TGTGCCAGCAGCCCGGACAGGGAGACCCAGTACTTC. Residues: CASSPDRETQYF.

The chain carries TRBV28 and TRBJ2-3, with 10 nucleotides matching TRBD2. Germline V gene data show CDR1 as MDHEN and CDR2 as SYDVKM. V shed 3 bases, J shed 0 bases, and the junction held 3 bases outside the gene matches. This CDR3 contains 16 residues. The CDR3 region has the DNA TGTGCCAGCAGTTTCGCGACTAGCGGGAGCACAGATACGCAGTATTTT. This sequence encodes CASSFATSGSTDTQYF.

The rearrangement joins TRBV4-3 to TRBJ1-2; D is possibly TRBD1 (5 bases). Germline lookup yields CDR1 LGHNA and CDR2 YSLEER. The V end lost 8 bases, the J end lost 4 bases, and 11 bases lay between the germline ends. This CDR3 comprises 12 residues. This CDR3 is CASSGGGYGYTF. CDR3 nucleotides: TGCGCCAGCTCCGGGGGAGGCTATGGCTACACCTTC.

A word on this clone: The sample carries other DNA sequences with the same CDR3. The CDR3 is CASSSSFRLADTDTQYF. The CDR3 DNA reads TGTGCCAGCAGTTCCTCTTTTAGGCTAGCGGACACAGATACGCAGTATTTT. The rearrangement links TRBV28 to TRBJ2-3; 7 nucleotides match TRBD2. CDR3 length equals 17 residues. Germline CDR1 reads MDHEN; CDR2 reads SYDVKM. V dropped 4 bases and J dropped 2; count of bases not matched to a gene: 12.

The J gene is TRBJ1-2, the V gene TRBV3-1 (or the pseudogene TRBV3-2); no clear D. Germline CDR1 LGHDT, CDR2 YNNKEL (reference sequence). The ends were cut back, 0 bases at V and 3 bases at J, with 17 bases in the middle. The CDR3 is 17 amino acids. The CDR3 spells CASSQDRRREKHYGYTF. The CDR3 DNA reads TGTGCCAGCAGCCAAGATCGCAGGAGGGAAAAACACTATGGCTACACCTTC.

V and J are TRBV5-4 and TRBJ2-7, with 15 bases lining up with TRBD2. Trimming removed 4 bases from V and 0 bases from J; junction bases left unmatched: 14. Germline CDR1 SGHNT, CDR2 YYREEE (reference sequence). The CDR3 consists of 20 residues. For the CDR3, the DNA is TGTGCCAGCAGCCCTACCCCGGGACTAGCGGGGGGTAGGAGCTCCTACGAGCAGTACTTC. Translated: CASSPTPGLAGGRSSYEQYF.

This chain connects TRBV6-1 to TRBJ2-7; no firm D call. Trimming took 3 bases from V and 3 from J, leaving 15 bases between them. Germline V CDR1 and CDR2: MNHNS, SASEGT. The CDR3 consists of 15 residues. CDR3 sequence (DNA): TGTGCCAGCAGTGATTTAACAGAGTACCACTACGAGCAGTACTTC. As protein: CASSDLTEYHYEQYF.

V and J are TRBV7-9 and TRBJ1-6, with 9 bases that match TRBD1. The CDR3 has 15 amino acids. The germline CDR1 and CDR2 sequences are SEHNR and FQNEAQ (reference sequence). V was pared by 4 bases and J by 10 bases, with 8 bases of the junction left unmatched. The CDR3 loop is CASSSATGGLSPLHF. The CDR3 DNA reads TGTGCCAGCAGCTCCGCCACAGGGGGCTTATCACCCCTCCACTTT. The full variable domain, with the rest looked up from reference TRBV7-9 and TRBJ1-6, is DTGVSQNPRHKITKRGQNVTFRCDPISEHNRLYWYRQTLGQGPEFLTYFQNEAQLEKSRLLSDRFSAERPKGSFSTLEIQRTEQGDSAMYLCASSSATGGLSPLHFGNGTRLTVT.

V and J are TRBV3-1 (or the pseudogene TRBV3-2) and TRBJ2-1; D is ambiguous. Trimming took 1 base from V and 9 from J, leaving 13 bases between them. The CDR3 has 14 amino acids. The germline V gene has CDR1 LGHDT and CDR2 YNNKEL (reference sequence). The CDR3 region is CASSQVRFSSEQFF. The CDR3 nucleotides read TGTGCCAGCAGCCAAGTCCGCTTTAGTTCTGAGCAGTTCTTC.

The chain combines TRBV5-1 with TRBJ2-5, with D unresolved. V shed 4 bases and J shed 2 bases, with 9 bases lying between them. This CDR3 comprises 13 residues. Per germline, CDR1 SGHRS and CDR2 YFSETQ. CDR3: CASSRMRQETQYF. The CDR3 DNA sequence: TGCGCCAGCAGCCGCATGAGGCAAGAGACCCAGTACTTC.

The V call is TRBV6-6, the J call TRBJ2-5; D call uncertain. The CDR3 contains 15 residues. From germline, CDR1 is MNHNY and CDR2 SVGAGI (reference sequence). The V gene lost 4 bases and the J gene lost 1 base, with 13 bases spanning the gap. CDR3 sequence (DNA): TGTGCCAGCAGTTCCTCGGGCAGGCTCCAAGAGACCCAGTACTTC. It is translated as CASSSSGRLQETQYF.

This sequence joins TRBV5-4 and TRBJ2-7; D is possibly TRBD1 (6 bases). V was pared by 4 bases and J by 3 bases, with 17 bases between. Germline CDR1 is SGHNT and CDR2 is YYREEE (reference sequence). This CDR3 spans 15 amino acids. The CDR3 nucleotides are TGTGCCAGCAGCCTACCCGGGACAACGAACTACGAGCAGTACTTC. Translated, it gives CASSLPGTTNYEQYF.

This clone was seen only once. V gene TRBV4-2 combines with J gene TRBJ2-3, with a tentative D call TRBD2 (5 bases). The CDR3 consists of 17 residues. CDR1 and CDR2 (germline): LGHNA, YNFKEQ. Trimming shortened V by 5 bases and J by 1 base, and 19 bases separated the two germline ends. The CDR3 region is CASSSEGGRTGTDTQYF. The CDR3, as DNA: TGTGCCAGCAGCTCAGAAGGAGGCAGAACCGGCACAGATACGCAGTATTTT.

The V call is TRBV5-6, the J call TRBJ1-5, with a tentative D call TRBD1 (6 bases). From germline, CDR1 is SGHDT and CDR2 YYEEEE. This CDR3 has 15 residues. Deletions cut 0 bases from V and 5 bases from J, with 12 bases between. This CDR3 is CASSLADRRDQPQHF. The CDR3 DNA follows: TGTGCCAGCAGCTTGGCCGACAGGCGGGATCAGCCCCAGCATTTT.

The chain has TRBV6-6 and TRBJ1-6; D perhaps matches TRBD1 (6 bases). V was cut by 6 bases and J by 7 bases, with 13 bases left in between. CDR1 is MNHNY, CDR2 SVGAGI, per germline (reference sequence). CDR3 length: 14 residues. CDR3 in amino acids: CASSSDRRNSPLHF. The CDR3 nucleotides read TGTGCCAGCAGCTCGGACAGAAGGAATTCACCCCTCCACTTT.

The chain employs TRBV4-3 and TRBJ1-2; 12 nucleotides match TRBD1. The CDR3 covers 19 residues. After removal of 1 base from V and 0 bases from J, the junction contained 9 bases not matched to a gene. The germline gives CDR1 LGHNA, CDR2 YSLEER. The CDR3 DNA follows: TGCGCCAGCAGCCAAGGAGGGACAGGGGGCCTTTCCGCTAACTATGGCTACACCTTC. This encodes CASSQGGTGGLSANYGYTF.

As DNA, the CDR3 is TGTGCCAGCTGCGCTGCAACTAATGAAAAACTGTTTTTT. Translating gives CASCAATNEKLFF. V usage is TRBV7-8 and J usage is TRBJ1-4; D gene ambiguous. Germline CDR1 and CDR2: SGHVS and FQNEAQ. The V and J ends lost 8 bases and 0 bases respectively, with 7 bases between them. The CDR3 has 13 residues.

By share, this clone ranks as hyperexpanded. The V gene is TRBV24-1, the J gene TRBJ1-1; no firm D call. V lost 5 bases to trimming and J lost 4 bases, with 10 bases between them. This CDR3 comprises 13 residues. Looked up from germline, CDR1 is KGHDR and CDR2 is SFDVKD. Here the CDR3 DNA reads TGTGCCACCAGTGCGGGGTTGGGCACTGAAGCTTTCTTT. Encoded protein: CATSAGLGTEAFF.

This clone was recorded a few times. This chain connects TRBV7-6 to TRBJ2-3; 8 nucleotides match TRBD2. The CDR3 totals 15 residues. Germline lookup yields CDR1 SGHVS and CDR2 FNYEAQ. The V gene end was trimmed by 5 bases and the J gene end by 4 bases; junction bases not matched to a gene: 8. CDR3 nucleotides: TGTGCCAGCAGCGAGACTAGCGCTCGCCCAGATACGCAGTATTTT. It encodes CASSETSARPDTQYF.

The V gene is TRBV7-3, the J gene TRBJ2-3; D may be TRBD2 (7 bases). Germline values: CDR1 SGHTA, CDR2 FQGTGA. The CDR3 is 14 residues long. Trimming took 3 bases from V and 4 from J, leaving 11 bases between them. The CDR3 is CASSFKGGPDTQYF. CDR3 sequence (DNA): TGTGCCAGCAGCTTCAAGGGGGGGCCAGATACGCAGTATTTT. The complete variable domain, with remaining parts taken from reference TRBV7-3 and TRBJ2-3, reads GAGVSQTPSNKVTEKGKYVELRCDPISGHTALYWYRQSLGQGPEFLIYFQGTGAADDSGLPNDRFFAVRPEGSVSTLKIQRTERGDSAVYLCASSFKGGPDTQYFGPGTRLTVL.

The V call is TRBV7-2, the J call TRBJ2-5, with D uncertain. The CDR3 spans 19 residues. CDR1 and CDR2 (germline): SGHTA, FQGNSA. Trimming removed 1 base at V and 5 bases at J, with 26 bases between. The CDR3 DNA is TGTGCCAGCAGCTTAGAACCCCCTCGCCCCCTCGGGTCCGCGGAGACCCAGTACTTC. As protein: CASSLEPPRPLGSAETQYF.

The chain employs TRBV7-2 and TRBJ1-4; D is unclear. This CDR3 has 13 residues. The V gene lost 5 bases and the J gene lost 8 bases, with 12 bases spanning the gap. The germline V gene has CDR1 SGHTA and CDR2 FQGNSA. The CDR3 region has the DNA TGTGCCAGCAGCCCCAACCGAGGGGAAAAACTGTTTTTT. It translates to CASSPNRGEKLFF.

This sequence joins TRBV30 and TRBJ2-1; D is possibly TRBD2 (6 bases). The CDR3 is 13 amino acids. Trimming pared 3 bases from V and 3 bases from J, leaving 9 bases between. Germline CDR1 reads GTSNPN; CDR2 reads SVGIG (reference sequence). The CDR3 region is CAWSTGSYNEQFF. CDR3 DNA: TGTGCCTGGAGCACCGGGAGCTACAATGAGCAGTTCTTC.

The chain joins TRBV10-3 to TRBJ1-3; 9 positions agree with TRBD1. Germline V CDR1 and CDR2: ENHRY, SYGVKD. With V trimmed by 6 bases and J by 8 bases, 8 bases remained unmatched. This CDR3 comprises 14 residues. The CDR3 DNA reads TGTGCCATCAGCCGAAAAGACAGGGGGGACACCATATATTTT. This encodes CAISRKDRGDTIYF.